What follows describes a single T cell receptor beta chain. Its antigen is currently unknown. TCRdb keeps only in-frame clones here, not all; method: immunoSEQ multiplex PCR. The sample contains around 20,000 clones, about nine tenths of which appear only once. This entry belongs to a study of T cells in localized non-small cell lung cancer. Findings of the study overall: Uninvolved adjacent lung showed peak T cell clonality, exceeding tumor. Greater blood T cell density accompanied longer overall survival. Only one tumor region was sequenced, so heterogeneity remains possible. A median of approximately 60 of the top 100 tumor clones appeared in adjacent lung, which was paired and uninvolved.

The germline V gene has CDR1 MGHRA and CDR2 YSYEKL. The CDR3 is 16 amino acids. After removal of 4 bases from V and 5 bases from J, the junction contained 11 bases not matched to a gene. This material consisted of peripheral blood, taken before any cancer treatment. This receptor was taken from a woman aged 35-75 years with stage I lung adenocarcinoma. The rearrangement joins TRBV4-1 to TRBJ2-5; TRBD1 matches at 9 bases. Here the CDR3 DNA reads TGCGCCAGCAGCCCAGGAACAGGGGGCGCGAGGGAGACCCAGTACTTC. As protein: CASSPGTGGARETQYF.